The clone carrying this T cell receptor beta chain was recorded a few times. Its antigen is not known. Gene and germline names: mouse. The data belong to a study of tissue T cells after allogeneic stem cell transplantation. Points from the study as a whole: TCR repertoires tracked anatomic similarity, regardless of disease or transplant status. The study did not identify alloreactive or antigen-specific tissue TCRs, and some clones might be persisting host cells. Blood and spleen captured only part of the tissue TCR repertoire.

The sample's time point: mouse harvest day 14 after allogeneic transplant. Each mouse received 10^7 T-cell-depleted marrow cells plus 10^6 splenic CD5+ T cells by tail vein. Mice had MHC-mismatched B6 into BALB/c GVHD, sampled day 7 or 14. The method was immunoSEQ multiplex PCR; TCRdb's version includes in-frame clones alone and lacks a portion of them. The sample lists more than 5,500 clones, 45% occurring once. The source material was gut tissue. The clonotype originates from a female BALB/c mouse given C57BL/6 T cells with graft-versus-host disease after an allogeneic hematopoietic cell transplant.

The CDR3 region is CASSPNSGNTLYF. Incomplete CDR3 DNA: TGTGCCAGCAGTCCCAATTCTGGAAATACGCTCTAT. J is TRBJ1-3 and V is TRBV26; the D is unclear. Read sequence stops 1 residue before the CDR3 end, and the germline J gene provides the missing end. Trimming stripped 4 bases from V and 0 bases from J, with 4 bases between. CDR1 and CDR2 from the germline V gene are KGHPV and FQNQEV (reference sequence). The CDR3 extends over 13 amino acids.